Presented here are 24 T cell receptor beta chains from one specimen sequenced in a study of blood T cells in healthy people across ages. Through a sample-barcoded 5' primer and a J-beta primer mix, a second PCR was run for about 7 to 12 cycles. A single record per CDR3 protein comes from TCRdb applying MiXCR to the 5' RACE reads. Found here are 780,000 or so distinct CDR3 sequences, 56% of them singletons; the top ten hold roughly 24%. Sample: blood. The receptors stem from a middle-aged man in good health.

J is TRBJ2-1 and V is TRBV4-1; D not certain. Germline CDR1 and CDR2: MGHRA and YSYEKL. This CDR3 contains 16 residues. Trimming shortened V by 0 bases and J by 0 bases, and 9 bases separated the two germline ends. The chain's CDR3 is CASSQEAATSYNEQFF. CDR3 nucleotides: TGCGCCAGCAGCCAAGAAGCAGCGACCTCCTACAATGAGCAGTTCTTC.

The count of this clonotype is one. The chain is built from TRBV7-3 and TRBJ2-3, with a weak D call TRBD1 (5 bases). V was cut by 2 bases and J by 4 bases, with 13 bases left in between. Germline V gives CDR1 SGHTA, CDR2 FQGTGA. This CDR3 is 15 amino acids long. The chain's CDR3 is CASSLQGLEADTQYF. CDR3 in DNA: TGTGCCAGCAGCTTACAGGGCCTCGAGGCAGATACGCAGTATTTT.

This clonotype was seen more than once but under ten times. The V call is TRBV29-1, the J call TRBJ1-2, with 9 bases fitting TRBD1. V dropped 0 bases and J dropped 3; count of bases not matched to a gene: 8. The CDR3 spans 16 residues. Germline assignment: CDR1 SQVTM and CDR2 ANQGSEA. The CDR3: CSVEDPNRGQDYGYTF. The CDR3 DNA is TGCAGCGTTGAAGATCCAAACAGGGGGCAAGACTATGGCTACACCTTC.

This chain connects TRBV27 to TRBJ1-2; D is uncertain. Trimming left V 2 bases short and J 2 bases short, with 15 bases between. The CDR3 loop spans 16 amino acids. Germline V gives CDR1 MNHEY, CDR2 SMNVEV (reference sequence). The CDR3 region is CASSLTPRGENYGYTF. The CDR3 DNA is TGTGCCAGCAGTTTAACCCCCCGTGGAGAAAACTATGGCTACACCTTC.

With regard to this clonotype: It may be a read error: a sequence one base away is much more abundant. J is TRBJ2-5 and V is TRBV20-1; possible D gene TRBD2, 6 bases. Germline CDR1 and CDR2: DFQATT and SNEGSKA (reference sequence). V lost 6 bases, J lost 11 bases, and 31 bases lay in between. The CDR3 contains 16 residues. The CDR3 region is CSARRGAGSSYNEQYF. In DNA form, the CDR3 reads TGCAGTGCCCGGAGAGGGGCCGGGAGCTCCTACAATGAGCAGTACTTC.

The chain has TRBV6-1 and TRBJ1-5, with 9 nucleotides matching TRBD1. The germline V gene has CDR1 MNHNS and CDR2 SASEGT. The ends lost 6 bases at V and 4 bases at J; junction bases unmatched: 4. The CDR3 sequence is 14 residues long. The CDR3 here is CASRDRGMNQPQHF. DNA for the CDR3: TGTGCCAGCAGGGACAGGGGAATGAATCAGCCCCAGCATTTT.

This clonotype was detected only a few times. The chain couples TRBV10-3 to TRBJ1-2, with 8 bases matching TRBD1. This CDR3 has 13 residues. V lost 3 bases, J lost 12 bases, and 9 bases stayed unmatched. Germline V gene data show CDR1 as ENHRY and CDR2 as SYGVKD. CDR3 residues: CAISDGVSGGHTF. CDR3 DNA: TGTGCCATCAGTGACGGAGTGTCAGGGGGCCACACCTTC.

This chain connects TRBV28 to TRBJ1-1, with D tentatively TRBD1 (6 bases). Trimming pared 7 bases from V and 6 bases from J, leaving 12 bases between. The CDR3 has 12 amino acids. Germline V gene lookup returns CDR1 MDHEN and CDR2 SYDVKM. CDR3 in DNA: TGTGCCAGCATCTCCGGACAGTCTGAAGCTTTCTTT. Amino acid sequence: CASISGQSEAFF.

A few counts support this clonotype. The rearrangement links TRBV27 to TRBJ2-5, with TRBD1 as a possible D gene (5 bases). The CDR3 spans 16 residues. The ends were cut back, 5 bases at V and 3 bases at J, with 19 bases in the middle. Per the germline V gene, CDR1 is MNHEY and CDR2 is SMNVEV (reference sequence). The CDR3 region has the DNA TGTGCCAGCAGTCGCAGGGCCGGCCGGGCAAAAGAGACCCAGTACTTC. Protein product: CASSRRAGRAKETQYF.

The CDR3 region has the DNA TGCGCCAGCAGCCAAGATTTACGATACGAGCAGTACTTC. Its protein is CASSQDLRYEQYF. The chain uses TRBV4-3 and TRBJ2-7, with unresolved D. Looked up from germline, CDR1 is LGHNA and CDR2 is YSLEER. This CDR3 has 13 amino acids. Trimming pared 0 bases from V and 4 bases from J, leaving 7 bases between.

The chain is built from TRBV12-3 or TRBV12-4 and TRBJ2-2; TRBD2 matches at 10 bases. V was pared by 6 bases and J by 4 bases, with 11 bases of the junction left unmatched. The CDR3 contains 17 residues. CDR3 DNA sequence: TGTGCCAGCAGGTCGACCGGGACTAGCGATGGCACCGGGGAGCTGTTTTTT. This translates into CASRSTGTSDGTGELFF.

In this sample, this clonotype turned up a few times. This rearrangement joins TRBV25-1 to TRBJ2-5; D is ambiguous. The V end was cut by 4 bases, the J end by 2 bases, with 8 bases between. This CDR3 contains 13 residues. Germline loops: CDR1 MGHDK, CDR2 SYGVNS. CDR3 nucleotide sequence: TGTGCCAGCAGTGTAGGGTGGCAAGAGACCCAGTACTTC. Encoded protein: CASSVGWQETQYF.

This rearrangement joins TRBV5-5 to TRBJ2-7; TRBD1 might be the D (6 bases). The J call may be in error: the DNA end matches TRBJ2-5 better. Germline V gene data show CDR1 as SGHKS and CDR2 as YYEKEE (reference sequence). The CDR3 has 13 amino acids. This CDR3 reads CASSMDRLETQYF. The CDR3 DNA sequence: TGTGCCAGCAGCATGGACAGATTAGAGACCCAGTACTTC.

Of note for this clonotype: An end of the junction does not agree with germline; a read error may underlie this. The chain is built from TRBV7-2 and TRBJ2-7, with D hard to call. CDR3 size: 15 residues. CDR1 is SGHTA and CDR2 is FQGNSA in the germline V gene. As DNA, the CDR3 is TGTGCCAGCAGCTTTGACTCGGCCGGCGCCTATGAGCAGTACTTC. Amino acid sequence: CASSFDSAGAYEQYF.

This clonotype was observed a few times. The V call is TRBV29-1, the J call TRBJ2-5; 9 nucleotides agree with TRBD1. V dropped 6 bases and J dropped 1; count of bases not matched to a gene: 3. The V gene's germline CDR1 is SQVTM and CDR2 ANQGSEA. This CDR3 comprises 13 residues. Written as DNA, the CDR3 is TGCAGCGTCGTGACAGGGGGCCAAGAGACCCAGTACTTC. This encodes CSVVTGGQETQYF.

The V and J genes are TRBV6-1 and TRBJ2-7; the D call may be TRBD1 or TRBD2 (5 bases each). CDR3 length equals 15 residues. Looked up from germline, CDR1 is MNHNS and CDR2 is SASEGT. With 4 bases removed from V and 2 bases from J, the gap between germline ends came to 15 bases. The CDR3 sequence is CASSVGRGKAYEQYF. CDR3 in DNA: TGTGCCAGCAGTGTGGGGCGAGGGAAGGCCTACGAGCAGTACTTC.

This chain connects TRBV4-2 to TRBJ2-7, with 9 bases identical to TRBD1. The ends lost 5 bases at V and 1 base at J; junction bases unmatched: 6. The CDR3 has 15 residues. The germline CDR1 and CDR2 sequences are LGHNA and YNFKEQ. Written as DNA, the CDR3 is TGTGCCAGCAGCGGCCCGGGACAGGGATCCTACGAGCAGTACTTC. This encodes CASSGPGQGSYEQYF.

The chain has TRBV9 and TRBJ1-2, with D hard to call. Deletions cut 3 bases from V and 5 bases from J, with 17 bases between. The CDR3 loop spans 15 amino acids. The germline V gene has CDR1 SGDLS and CDR2 YYNGEE. The CDR3 reads CASSGSRGGIYGYTF. The CDR3 nucleotides read TGTGCCAGCAGCGGGAGCCGTGGTGGAATTTATGGCTACACCTTC.

A few counts support this clonotype. The rearrangement joins TRBV4-3 to TRBJ1-4, with 7 bases identical to TRBD1. The V gene end was trimmed by 0 bases and the J gene end by 8 bases; junction bases not matched to a gene: 6. CDR1 and CDR2 (germline): LGHNA, YSLEER. The CDR3 has 15 amino acids. The CDR3 spells CASSQDGTVGEKLFF. The CDR3 DNA reads as TGCGCCAGCAGCCAAGATGGGACAGTCGGAGAAAAACTGTTTTTT.

V and J are TRBV12-3 or TRBV12-4 and TRBJ2-7; tentatively, D is TRBD1 (6 bases). V lost 1 base and J lost 1, with 14 bases in between. The CDR3 spans 16 residues. DNA of the CDR3: TGTGCCAGCAGTTTAGTTTTCAGGGGAACTTCCTACGAGCAGTACTTC. Its translation: CASSLVFRGTSYEQYF.

The chain employs TRBV6-5 and TRBJ2-1; the match to TRBD1 covers 8 bases. Trimming at V came to 6 bases and at J to 6 bases, leaving 7 bases not matched to a gene. The CDR3 has 14 residues. The germline V gene encodes CDR1 MNHEY and CDR2 SVGAGI. The CDR3 bases are TGTGCCAGCAGAGGACAGGGCCCCGGCAATGAGCAGTTCTTC. It codes for CASRGQGPGNEQFF.

The V and J genes are TRBV28 and TRBJ2-5, with 10 bases fitting TRBD2. Germline V gene sequence: CDR1 MDHEN, CDR2 SYDVKM. This CDR3 is 14 amino acids long. V lost 3 bases to trimming and J lost 5 bases; unmatched junction nucleotides: 3. Written as DNA, the CDR3 is TGTGCCAGCAGTTTCCTAGCGGGAGTGGAGACCCAGTACTTC. Amino acids: CASSFLAGVETQYF.

The V call is TRBV28, the J call TRBJ2-7; 13 nucleotides match TRBD2. This CDR3 is built from 19 residues. Germline-derived CDR1 and CDR2 are MDHEN and SYDVKM. The junction had 20 bases not matched to a gene; V was cut back by 9 bases and J by 3 bases. The CDR3 DNA follows: TGTGCCAGGGACGGACAGCTAGGACTAGCGGGAGTTTTTAACTACGAGCAGTACTTC. Protein: CARDGQLGLAGVFNYEQYF. Full variable domain (missing parts from reference TRBV28 and TRBJ2-7): DVKVTQSSRYLVKRTGEKVFLECVQDMDHENMFWYRQDPGLGLRLIYFSYDVKMKEKGDIPEGYSVSREKKERFSLILESASTNQTSMYLCARDGQLGLAGVFNYEQYFGPGTRLTVT.

The chain has TRBV13 and TRBJ2-7; D call uncertain. CDR1 is PRHDT and CDR2 is FYEKMQ in the germline V gene (reference sequence). The CDR3 is 14 amino acids. Trimming shortened V by 5 bases and J by 2 bases, and 13 bases separated the two germline ends. In nucleotides, the CDR3 is TGTGCCAGCAGCGCGAACCTTGGAACCTACGAGCAGTACTTC. This translates into CASSANLGTYEQYF. The whole variable domain, filled in from reference TRBV13 and TRBJ2-7, reads AAGVIQSPRHLIKEKRETATLKCYPIPRHDTVYWYQQGPGQDPQFLISFYEKMQSDKGSIPDRFSAQQFSDYHSELNMSSLELGDSALYFCASSANLGTYEQYFGPGTRLTVT.